One sample yielded the 21 T cell receptor beta chains listed below, sequenced in a study of blood T cell repertoires in COVID-19. Clones were sequenced by immunoSEQ multiplex PCR, and TCRdb holds only the in-frame ones, with some missing. The data show some 48,000 clones, more than 70% seen once. The sample consisted of peripheral blood. The receptors originated from a woman in her sixties with acute or convalescent COVID-19.

The chain has TRBV9 and TRBJ2-1, with TRBD2 identical over 8 bases. Germline V gene sequence: CDR1 SGDLS, CDR2 YYNGEE. Unmatched junction bases numbered 6, after V lost 4 bases and J lost 3 bases. There are 15 residues in the CDR3. The CDR3 protein is CASSPREGGYNEQFF. The CDR3 DNA follows: TGTGCCAGCAGCCCTCGGGAGGGCGGCTACAATGAGCAGTTCTTC.

The chain has TRBV7-8 and TRBJ2-7; no firm D call. CDR3 length equals 14 residues. Trimming cost V 5 bases and J 0 bases, with 11 bases left between them. Looked up from germline, CDR1 is SGHVS and CDR2 is FQNEAQ. The CDR3, as DNA: TGTGCCAGCAGCCCCCTACTTGGCTCCTACGAGCAGTACTTC. Translated, it gives CASSPLLGSYEQYF.

This clone has only a few counts. V and J are TRBV29-1 and TRBJ1-2; D is undetermined. Germline V gene lookup returns CDR1 SQVTM and CDR2 ANQGSEA. V was pared by 2 bases and J by 6 bases, with 10 bases between. The CDR3 covers 12 residues. CDR3: CSVETQADGYTF. The CDR3 DNA is TGCAGCGTTGAAACCCAAGCCGATGGCTACACCTTC. Variable domain in full (rest from reference TRBV29-1 and TRBJ1-2): SAVISQKPSRDICQRGTSLTIQCQVDSQVTMMFWYRQQPGQSLTLIATANQGSEATYESGFVIDKFPISRPNLTFSTLTVSNMSPEDSSIYLCSVETQADGYTFGSGTRLTVV.

The chain couples TRBV2 to TRBJ1-3; a possible D gene is TRBD1 (6 bases). Between the trimmed V and J ends, which lost 5 bases and 0 bases, there was a span of 11 bases. The germline V gene has CDR1 SNHLY and CDR2 FYNNEI. CDR3 size: 15 residues. The CDR3 DNA sequence: TGTGCCAGCAGTCTAGACAGGCCCTCTGGAAACACCATATATTTT. This encodes CASSLDRPSGNTIYF.

V gene TRBV6-2 or TRBV6-3 combines with J gene TRBJ1-2; 8 bases fit TRBD1. V shed 4 bases, J shed 6 bases, and the junction held 13 bases outside the gene matches. Germline CDR1 is MNHEY and CDR2 is SVGEGT. CDR3 size: 16 residues. CDR3 sequence: CASSSRSSGTGDGYTF. As DNA, the CDR3 is TGTGCCAGCAGTTCAAGATCGTCCGGGACAGGAGATGGCTACACCTTC.

The CDR3 region is CASSPGDISNTGELFF. CDR3 nucleotides: TGTGCCAGCAGTCCCGGGGACATTTCGAACACCGGGGAGCTGTTTTTT. The rearrangement links TRBV27 to TRBJ2-2; D perhaps matches TRBD1 (6 bases). CDR3 length: 16 residues. Trimming took 5 bases from V and 0 from J, leaving 13 bases between them. Germline loops: CDR1 MNHEY, CDR2 SMNVEV (reference sequence).

In its sample, this clone was seen once. This sequence joins TRBV7-9 and TRBJ1-1, with D possibly being TRBD1 (5 bases). CDR3 size: 14 residues. CDR1 and CDR2 (germline): SEHNR, FQNEAQ (reference sequence). The V end was cut by 7 bases, the J end by 3 bases, with 15 bases between. The CDR3 region is CASTKPGLYTEAFF. The CDR3 bases are TGTGCCAGCACCAAACCGGGACTCTACACTGAAGCTTTCTTT. Together with reference TRBV7-9 and TRBJ1-1, the CDR3 gives the full variable domain: DTGVSQNPRHKITKRGQNVTFRCDPISEHNRLYWYRQTLGQGPEFLTYFQNEAQLEKSRLLSDRFSAERPKGSFSTLEIQRTEQGDSAMYLCASTKPGLYTEAFFGQGTRLTVV.

The V gene is TRBV5-5, the J gene TRBJ2-2, with D possibly TRBD2 on 5 matching bases. V lost 3 bases and J lost 0, with 12 bases in between. Germline lookup yields CDR1 SGHKS and CDR2 YYEKEE (reference sequence). The CDR3 is made up of 16 amino acids. The CDR3 DNA is TGTGCCAGCAGCTCCTATAGCGTACCGAACACCGGGGAGCTGTTTTTT. Its protein product is CASSSYSVPNTGELFF.

The chain couples TRBV5-1 to TRBJ2-2; weak D call: TRBD1 (5 bases). CDR1 SGHRS and CDR2 YFSETQ come from the germline V gene. The length of the CDR3 is 14 residues. V was clipped by 4 bases and J by 8 bases, with 15 bases between them. As DNA, the CDR3 is TGCGCCAGCAGCCTCCAGGGTAATTCAGGGGAGCTGTTTTTT. Its protein is CASSLQGNSGELFF.

The chain links TRBV29-1 to TRBJ2-5; TRBD1 agrees at 8 bases. The germline CDR1 and CDR2 sequences are SQVTM and ANQGSEA. CDR3 length equals 13 residues. V dropped 7 bases and J dropped 4; count of bases not matched to a gene: 8. The CDR3 reads CSAGGQLGETQYF. The CDR3 nucleotides are TGCAGCGCAGGGGGCCAGCTTGGAGAGACCCAGTACTTC.

The chain uses TRBV7-9 and TRBJ2-1; 8 nucleotides agree with TRBD2. The germline gives CDR1 SEHNR, CDR2 FQNEAQ (reference sequence). The CDR3 has 13 residues. Trimming at V came to 8 bases and at J to 8 bases, leaving 8 bases not matched to a gene. The CDR3: CASRRLARDEQFF. The CDR3 DNA follows: TGTGCCAGCCGGCGACTAGCGCGCGATGAGCAGTTCTTC.

This sequence joins TRBV6-1 and TRBJ1-1; maybe TRBD1 (5 bases). The CDR3 has 12 amino acids. V lost 2 bases to trimming and J lost 9 bases, with 10 bases between them. Germline values: CDR1 MNHNS, CDR2 SASEGT. The CDR3 here is CASSEPRGQAFF. The CDR3, as DNA: TGTGCCAGCAGTGAACCGCGGGGACAAGCTTTCTTT.

J is TRBJ2-5 and V is TRBV29-1; maybe TRBD1 (5 bases). The CDR3 length is 13 residues. Trimming removed 6 bases from V and 2 bases from J, with 13 bases in between. Per the germline V gene, CDR1 is SQVTM and CDR2 is ANQGSEA. In DNA form, the CDR3 reads TGCAGCGTCCCGGCGACAGCGCAAGAGACCCAGTACTTC. Protein product: CSVPATAQETQYF.

The rearrangement links TRBV7-2 to TRBJ2-5; 10 bases match TRBD2. Germline CDR1 SGHTA, CDR2 FQGNSA. The V gene end was trimmed by 5 bases and the J gene end by 5 bases; junction bases not matched to a gene: 11. This CDR3 is 16 amino acids long. DNA of the CDR3: TGTGCCAGCAGCCCCGGACTAGCGGCAAGGCAGGAGACCCAGTACTTC. Translating it yields CASSPGLAARQETQYF.

The CDR3 bases are TGTGCCAGCGGTAGACAGGTTATAATAGGGACTGAAGCTTTCTTT. It translates to CASGRQVIIGTEAFF. This chain links TRBV2 with TRBJ1-1; TRBD1 might be the D (6 bases). Germline CDR1 reads SNHLY; CDR2 reads FYNNEI. V lost 8 bases, J lost 5 bases, and 21 bases lay in between. The CDR3 totals 15 residues. Full variable domain (remainder filled in from reference TRBV2 and TRBJ1-1): EPEVTQTPSHQVTQMGQEVILRCVPISNHLYFYWYRQILGQKVEFLVSFYNNEISEKSEIFDDQFSVERPDGSNFTLKIRSTKLEDSAMYFCASGRQVIIGTEAFFGQGTRLTVV.

The chain recombines TRBV2 with TRBJ2-1; tentative D call: TRBD2 (5 bases). Trimming shortened V by 3 bases and J by 2 bases, and 11 bases separated the two germline ends. The CDR3 extends over 15 amino acids. CDR1 SNHLY and CDR2 FYNNEI come from the germline V gene. In nucleotides, the CDR3 is TGTGCCAGCAGTGAGATCCGGGGAACCTACAATGAGCAGTTCTTC. This codes for CASSEIRGTYNEQFF.

This clone came up a few times. The chain recombines TRBV20-1 with TRBJ1-1; D ambiguous. Trimming pared 4 bases from V and 8 bases from J, leaving 11 bases between. The CDR3 runs to 11 residues. Per germline, CDR1 DFQATT and CDR2 SNEGSKA (reference sequence). CDR3 residues: CSATLSTEAFF. DNA of the CDR3: TGCAGTGCTACCCTATCGACAGAAGCTTTCTTT.

The rearrangement uses TRBV9 and TRBJ1-1; unclear D gene. Germline V gene lookup returns CDR1 SGDLS and CDR2 YYNGEE. This CDR3 contains 13 residues. V lost 2 bases and J lost 1, with 6 bases in between. The CDR3 reads CASSVSENTEAFF. CDR3 DNA sequence: TGTGCCAGCAGCGTTTCAGAGAACACTGAAGCTTTCTTT.

The rearrangement joins TRBV11-2 to TRBJ1-5; D unresolved. Trimming stripped 0 bases from V and 7 bases from J, with 7 bases between. CDR1 is SGHAT, CDR2 FQNNGV, per germline. This CDR3 has 13 residues. CDR3 in amino acids: CASSLDREQPQHF. In DNA form, the CDR3 reads TGTGCCAGCAGCTTAGATCGGGAGCAGCCCCAGCATTTT. The full variable domain, completed using reference TRBV11-2 and TRBJ1-5, is EAGVAQSPRYKIIEKRQSVAFWCNPISGHATLYWYQQILGQGPKLLIQFQNNGVVDDSQLPKDRFSAERLKGVDSTLKIQPAKLEDSAVYLCASSLDREQPQHFGDGTRLSIL.

The genes are TRBV6-2 or TRBV6-3 and TRBJ2-2, with 13 bases fitting TRBD2. Looked up from germline, CDR1 is MNHEY and CDR2 is SVGEGT. Trimming took 5 bases from V and 2 from J; bases not matched to a gene: 8. This CDR3 has 18 amino acids. CDR3 loop: CASSTTGLAGVNTGELFF. DNA of the CDR3: TGTGCCAGCAGTACAACAGGACTAGCGGGAGTAAACACCGGGGAGCTGTTTTTT.

The chain joins TRBV7-2 to TRBJ2-2; the D gene is possibly TRBD1 (6 bases). Trimming took off 1 base at V and 2 bases at J, with 8 bases between the two ends. Germline V gene data show CDR1 as SGHTA and CDR2 as FQGNSA. There are 15 residues in the CDR3. CDR3 loop: CASSLVRGNTGELFF. CDR3 nucleotide sequence: TGTGCCAGCAGCTTAGTCAGGGGTAACACCGGGGAGCTGTTTTTT.